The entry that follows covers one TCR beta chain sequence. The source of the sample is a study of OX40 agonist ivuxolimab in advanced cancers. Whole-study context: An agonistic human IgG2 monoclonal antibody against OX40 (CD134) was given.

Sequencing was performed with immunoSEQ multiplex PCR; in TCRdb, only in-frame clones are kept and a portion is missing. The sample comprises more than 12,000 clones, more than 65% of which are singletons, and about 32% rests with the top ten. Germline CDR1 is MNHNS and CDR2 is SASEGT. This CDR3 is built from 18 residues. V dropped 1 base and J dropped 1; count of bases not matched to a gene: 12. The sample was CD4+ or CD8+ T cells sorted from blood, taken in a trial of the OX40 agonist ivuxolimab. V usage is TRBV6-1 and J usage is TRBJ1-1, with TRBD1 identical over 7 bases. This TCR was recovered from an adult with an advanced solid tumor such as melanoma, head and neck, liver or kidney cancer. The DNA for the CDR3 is TGTGCCAGCAGTGAAGTCCGGGGAGGACAGGTTGAGAACACTGAAGCTTTCTTT. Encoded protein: CASSEVRGGQVENTEAFF.